The 32 T cell receptor beta chains below were found in one sample sequenced in a study of T cell responses to AZD1222 COVID-19 vaccine. Repertoires were generated with immunoSEQ multiplex PCR, while TCRdb's copy carries only in-frame clones and drops some. The repertoire holds 150,000 to 200,000 clones, with 85% to 90% as singletons. The source material was peripheral blood, sampled on day 0 of AZD1222 vaccination. The receptors originated from an adult in good health.

The rearrangement links TRBV7-9 to TRBJ1-1, with D maybe TRBD1 (6 bases). The CDR3 covers 15 residues. V lost 2 bases and J lost 4, with 14 bases in between. CDR1 is SEHNR and CDR2 is FQNEAQ in the germline V gene (reference sequence). CDR3 DNA sequence: TGTGCCAGCAGCTTAAGCCAAGGGGGGGGCACTGAAGCTTTCTTT. It is translated as CASSLSQGGGTEAFF.

The chain couples TRBV7-3 to TRBJ2-7; possible D gene TRBD1, 5 bases. V gave up 1 base and J gave up 6 bases, with 16 bases separating them. The germline gives CDR1 SGHTA, CDR2 FQGTGA. The CDR3 runs 15 residues. CDR3 loop: CASSLNGAGLSEQYF. In nucleotides, the CDR3 is TGTGCCAGCAGCTTAAATGGGGCAGGGTTGTCCGAGCAGTACTTC.

V is TRBV19 and J is TRBJ1-2; D is unresolved. Trimming took off 3 bases at V and 8 bases at J, with 10 bases between the two ends. The CDR3 extends over 12 amino acids. CDR1 and CDR2 (germline): LNHDA, SQIVND (reference sequence). The CDR3 DNA follows: TGTGCCAGTAGTATCCGGACGGGGGGCTACACCTTC. Amino acid sequence: CASSIRTGGYTF.

The J gene is TRBJ2-7, the V gene TRBV28; D is unresolved. Germline-derived CDR1 and CDR2 are MDHEN and SYDVKM. Between the trimmed V and J ends, which lost 1 base and 1 base, there was a span of 5 bases. This CDR3 spans 13 amino acids. Here the CDR3 reads CASSLSISYEQYF. DNA of the CDR3: TGTGCCAGCAGTTTATCCATTTCCTACGAGCAGTACTTC.

The chain recombines TRBV6-1 with TRBJ1-6; TRBD1 is a possible D gene (5 bases). The CDR3 covers 16 residues. Germline V gives CDR1 MNHNS, CDR2 SASEGT. Trimming took 0 bases from V and 7 from J, leaving 13 bases between them. This CDR3 reads CASSEARGTVNSPLHF. Written as DNA, the CDR3 is TGTGCCAGCAGTGAAGCCCGGGGGACGGTAAATTCACCCCTCCACTTT.

The chain is built from TRBV29-1 and TRBJ1-5; D is perhaps TRBD1 (5 bases). The CDR3 loop spans 12 amino acids. Germline values: CDR1 SQVTM, CDR2 ANQGSEA. V lost 7 bases and J lost 4, with 11 bases in between. CDR3: CSAGTVNQPQHF. CDR3 DNA: TGCAGCGCAGGGACGGTGAATCAGCCCCAGCATTTT.

The rearrangement links TRBV6-5 to TRBJ1-4; D unclear. V was cut by 2 bases and J by 5 bases, with 9 bases left in between. The CDR3 runs 14 residues. Per germline, CDR1 MNHEY and CDR2 SVGAGI. The CDR3 coding sequence is TGTGCCAGCAGTTACAGGTCTCACAATGAAAAACTGTTTTTT. This encodes CASSYRSHNEKLFF.

This clone occurred once. V usage is TRBV12-3 or TRBV12-4 and J usage is TRBJ1-5; possible D gene TRBD1, 6 bases. Trimming removed 6 bases at V and 7 bases at J, with 10 bases between. This CDR3 is 12 amino acids long. The CDR3 sequence is CASSTGKQPQHF. In nucleotides, the CDR3 is TGTGCCAGCAGCACAGGGAAACAGCCCCAGCATTTT.

V is TRBV6-5 and J is TRBJ2-7; 7 bases match TRBD2. The CDR3 runs to 14 residues. The J segment lost 6 bases and the V segment lost 5 bases, leaving 10 bases of the junction unmatched. Germline CDR1 reads MNHEY; CDR2 reads SVGAGI. The CDR3, as DNA: TGTGCCAGCAGTCACCTCCGGGGACTACGCGAGCAGTACTTC. Translating gives CASSHLRGLREQYF.

The chain joins TRBV2 to TRBJ1-1, with D uncertain. Germline CDR1 reads SNHLY; CDR2 reads FYNNEI. The CDR3 is 14 amino acids. V was clipped by 6 bases and J by 8 bases, with 19 bases between them. In DNA form, the CDR3 reads TGTGCCAGCAGCCCAATAGCGAACGTTGGGGAAGCTTTCTTT. Translating it yields CASSPIANVGEAFF.

The chain employs TRBV19 and TRBJ1-2, with TRBD1 matching 9 bases. The CDR3 extends over 13 amino acids. Trimming cost V 8 bases and J 7 bases; bases outside gene matches: 8. Germline V gene sequence: CDR1 LNHDA, CDR2 SQIVND (reference sequence). CDR3 region: CASSLLQGAGYTF. DNA for the CDR3: TGTGCCAGTTCCTTACTACAGGGGGCTGGCTACACCTTC.

The J gene is TRBJ2-2, the V gene TRBV27, with TRBD1 as a possible D gene (6 bases). Germline V lookup: CDR1 MNHEY, CDR2 SMNVEV (reference sequence). The CDR3 length is 14 residues. Trimming cost V 5 bases and J 0 bases, with 7 bases left between them. DNA of the CDR3: TGTGCCAGCAGTGGACAGCCGAACACCGGGGAGCTGTTTTTT. It yields the protein CASSGQPNTGELFF.

This clone has a handful of counts. V usage is TRBV4-2 and J usage is TRBJ2-7; 11 positions match TRBD2. The CDR3 extends over 16 amino acids. The V segment lost 0 bases and the J segment 0 bases; nucleotides outside the gene matches: 1. Germline V gives CDR1 LGHNA, CDR2 YNFKEQ. The CDR3 is CASSQDGTSGSYEQYF. Here the CDR3 DNA reads TGTGCCAGCAGCCAAGATGGGACTAGCGGCTCCTACGAGCAGTACTTC.

The chain links TRBV4-3 to TRBJ2-7, with no clear D. V lost 0 bases and J lost 3, with 12 bases in between. The CDR3 is made up of 15 amino acids. CDR1 and CDR2 (germline): LGHNA, YSLEER. DNA of the CDR3: TGCGCCAGCAGCCAAGAGGTCAACGGGCACTACGAGCAGTACTTC. Translating it yields CASSQEVNGHYEQYF.

This clone was observed a handful of times. The chain carries TRBV5-4 and TRBJ2-2, with a possible D match to TRBD1 (6 bases). V lost 4 bases and J 0 bases, leaving 13 bases between the germline ends. The CDR3 runs to 16 residues. CDR1 is SGHNT and CDR2 is YYREEE in the germline V gene (reference sequence). The CDR3 sequence is CASSKTGPSNTGELFF. DNA for the CDR3: TGTGCCAGCAGCAAAACAGGGCCCTCGAACACCGGGGAGCTGTTTTTT.

This chain links TRBV10-3 with TRBJ1-2; TRBD1 might be the D (6 bases). CDR3 length equals 13 residues. CDR1 is ENHRY and CDR2 is SYGVKD in the germline V gene. The ends were cut back, 5 bases at V and 4 bases at J, with 11 bases in the middle. The CDR3 DNA is TGTGCCATCAGTTACAGGGTTGTCTATGGCTACACCTTC. This codes for CAISYRVVYGYTF.

The V gene is TRBV6-2 or TRBV6-3, the J gene TRBJ2-6; D ambiguous. Germline V gene sequence: CDR1 MNHEY, CDR2 SVGEGT. The CDR3 is 16 residues long. Between the trimmed V and J ends, which lost 4 bases and 6 bases, there was a span of 16 bases. CDR3: CASSSLLSYAANVLTF. The CDR3 DNA is TGTGCCAGCAGTTCCCTTCTATCATATGCGGCCAACGTCCTGACTTTC.

The genes are TRBV20-1 and TRBJ2-6; perhaps TRBD1 as D (5 bases). This CDR3 spans 15 amino acids. V gave up 3 bases and J gave up 2 bases, with 11 bases separating them. In germline, CDR1 is DFQATT, CDR2 SNEGSKA (reference sequence). CDR3 DNA sequence: TGCAGTGCTAGTAACAGGCAAACTGGGGCCAACGTCCTGACTTTC. It translates to CSASNRQTGANVLTF.

This clone is categorized as medium-sized. The rearrangement uses TRBV21-1 and TRBJ2-7; the tabulated D call, TRBD2, remains unverified against the DNA. TRBV21-1 is marked as a pseudogene. The CDR3 is made up of 12 amino acids. The CDR3 sequence is CASHKESYEQYF. The CDR3 DNA is TGTGCCAGCCACAAGGAGTCCTACGAGCAGTACTTC.

This CDR3 reads CASSSLGTATTSGRINEQFF. CDR3 bases: TGTGCCAGCAGCTCCCTTGGGACAGCGACTACTAGCGGGAGAATCAATGAGCAGTTCTTC. This chain links TRBV27 with TRBJ2-1; TRBD2 agrees at 11 bases. The CDR3 is made up of 20 amino acids. Germline V gene sequence: CDR1 MNHEY, CDR2 SMNVEV (reference sequence). V trimming: 6 bases; J trimming: 6 bases; junction bases outside the gene matches: 22.

This clone was seen a single time. This chain uses TRBV6-2 or TRBV6-3 with TRBJ2-7; perhaps TRBD1 as D (5 bases). Germline V gene sequence: CDR1 MNHEY, CDR2 SVGEGT. CDR3 size: 15 residues. Trimming removed 4 bases from V and 3 bases from J, with 16 bases in between. The CDR3 protein is CASSFAGLGRYEQYF. For the CDR3, the DNA is TGTGCCAGCAGTTTCGCAGGGTTGGGGCGCTACGAGCAGTACTTC.

The rearrangement uses TRBV19 and TRBJ2-1; tentatively, D is TRBD2 (5 bases). Germline CDR1 reads LNHDA; CDR2 reads SQIVND (reference sequence). V lost 7 bases and J 10 bases, leaving 17 bases between the germline ends. The CDR3 is 13 residues long. The CDR3 nucleotides are TGTGCCAGTAACTCACTAAGCCGCGGGGAGCAGTTCTTC. It encodes CASNSLSRGEQFF.

This chain uses TRBV30 with TRBJ1-4; TRBD1 aligns across 9 bases. Trimming took 0 bases from V and 3 from J; bases not matched to a gene: 5. This CDR3 spans 16 amino acids. From germline, CDR1 is GTSNPN and CDR2 SVGIG (reference sequence). CDR3 loop: CAWSVGQGLSNEKLFF. DNA for the CDR3: TGTGCCTGGAGTGTAGGACAGGGGCTGTCTAATGAAAAACTGTTTTTT. The entire variable domain, with the rest obtained from reference TRBV30 and TRBJ1-4, is as follows: SQTIHQWPATLVQPVGSPLSLECTVEGTSNPNLYWYRQAAGRGLQLLFYSVGIGQISSEVPQNLSASRPQDRQFILSSKKLLLSDSGFYLCAWSVGQGLSNEKLFFGSGTQLSVL.

This clone has a single count. CDR3 loop: CASSPQGGGYTF. CDR3 DNA: TGTGCCAGCAGTCCCCAGGGGGGGGGCTACACCTTC. This chain uses TRBV28 with TRBJ1-2; 7 bases are a match to TRBD1. With V trimmed by 5 bases and J by 8 bases, 5 bases remained unmatched. This CDR3 region has 12 residues. Germline-derived CDR1 and CDR2 are MDHEN and SYDVKM.

J is TRBJ2-7 and V is TRBV29-1; 9 bases align to TRBD1. V dropped 7 bases and J dropped 4; count of bases not matched to a gene: 11. This CDR3 is 14 amino acids long. Germline-derived CDR1 and CDR2 are SQVTM and ANQGSEA. The CDR3 DNA sequence: TGCAGCGAATACTCCGGGACAGGGATTTACGAGCAGTACTTC. Translated, it gives CSEYSGTGIYEQYF.

The rearrangement links TRBV5-1 to TRBJ2-3; D is perhaps TRBD2 (6 bases). CDR3 length equals 17 residues. The germline CDR1 and CDR2 sequences are SGHRS and YFSETQ. V lost 7 bases and J 3 bases, leaving 24 bases between the germline ends. The CDR3 spells CASHTGGSGDLTDTQYF. CDR3 sequence (DNA): TGCGCCAGCCATACCGGCGGTTCGGGAGATTTGACAGATACGCAGTATTTT.

This chain joins TRBV28 and TRBJ1-4, with 10 bases matching TRBD1. The ends lost 4 bases at V and 8 bases at J; junction bases unmatched: 16. CDR3 length: 18 residues. CDR1 and CDR2 from the germline V gene are MDHEN and SYDVKM. The CDR3 loop reads CASSSPGDRGREEEKLFF. Written as DNA, the CDR3 is TGTGCCAGCAGTTCGCCGGGAGACAGGGGGCGAGAAGAAGAAAAACTGTTTTTT.

As concerns this clone: Other nucleotide sequences from this sample produce the same CDR3. This rearrangement joins TRBV18 to TRBJ1-3; a weak D match, TRBD1 (6 bases). The ends were cut back, 5 bases at V and 0 bases at J, with 11 bases in the middle. This CDR3 contains 15 residues. Germline V gene sequence: CDR1 KGHSH, CDR2 LQKENI. The CDR3, as DNA: TGTGCCAGCTCATGGGACACCTCCTCTGGAAACACCATATATTTT. This sequence encodes CASSWDTSSGNTIYF.

In this sample, this clone turned up a few times. This rearrangement joins TRBV2 to TRBJ1-2; D unresolved. The CDR3 length is 12 residues. Trimming removed 7 bases from V and 2 bases from J, with 8 bases in between. Per the germline V gene, CDR1 is SNHLY and CDR2 is FYNNEI. The CDR3: CASTGTNYGYTF. As DNA, the CDR3 is TGTGCCAGCACCGGCACGAACTATGGCTACACCTTC.

The V call is TRBV6-2 or TRBV6-3, the J call TRBJ2-1; maybe TRBD2 (7 bases). Deletions cut 2 bases from V and 12 bases from J, with 23 bases between. The germline CDR1 and CDR2 sequences are MNHEY and SVGEGT. The CDR3 length is 16 residues. The CDR3: CASSYLVGRRRGGQFF. Written as DNA, the CDR3 is TGTGCCAGCAGTTACCTGGTCGGGAGAAGAAGGGGGGGGCAGTTCTTC.

The chain combines TRBV2 with TRBJ1-1, with 8 bases identical to TRBD1. Germline trimming cut 4 bases from V and 2 bases from J; bases unmatched to any gene: 3. CDR1 is SNHLY and CDR2 is FYNNEI in the germline V gene. The CDR3 extends over 14 amino acids. CDR3 loop: CASSGTGRNTEAFF. CDR3 in DNA: TGTGCCAGCAGTGGGACAGGGAGAAACACTGAAGCTTTCTTT.

This clone was seen only once. The DNA for the CDR3 is TGTGCCACCAGTGAATCAGGCTACGAGCAGTACTTC. Its translation is CATSESGYEQYF. This chain connects TRBV24-1 to TRBJ2-7; no reliable D call. CDR1 and CDR2 from the germline V gene are KGHDR and SFDVKD. Deletions cut 4 bases from V and 3 bases from J, with 6 bases between. The CDR3 length is 12 residues.